The entry that follows covers one T cell receptor beta chain sequence. Its antigen is unidentified. The record originates from a study of vaccination effects on CD4 cells after COVID-19. As for the study in general: Relative to the second dose, post-vaccine samples were obtained a median of 72 days later. Whole-study results and caveats: In the late period after vaccination, infection- and vaccine-induced clones contracted markedly.

Antigen-specific CD4+ T cells expanded by the ViraFEST assay with viral peptide pools were then sequenced. Cells that had been cultured for 10 days were the source of isolated CD4+ T cells. All participants had two doses of either the BNT162b2 or mRNA-1273 vaccine. People in the vaccine group had not been infected with SARS-CoV-2 before, and their nucleocapsid antibodies were negative. Cultures of fewer than 2.5 million PBMC per well contained around 10 IU/ml IL-2 plus 10 ug/ml peptides. The table came from immunoSEQ multiplex PCR; TCRdb's copy has only in-frame clones and leaves some out. The sample includes 25,000 to 30,000 clones, about 73% of them seen just once. V lost 2 bases, J lost 5 bases, and 15 bases lay in between. Germline V gene lookup returns CDR1 MNHNS and CDR2 SASEGT. The CDR3 sequence is 15 residues long.

This chain connects TRBV6-1 to TRBJ1-1, with D tentatively TRBD1 (5 bases). The sequencing used CD4+ T cells from PBMCs cultured with HCoV-NL63 spike peptides, collected after COVID-19 vaccination. The sequence came from a human donor who received a COVID-19 vaccine. CDR3 bases: TGTGCCAGCAGTGAATCCGCAGGGACGGGTACTGAAGCTTTCTTT. This gives the protein CASSESAGTGTEAFF.